A single sample is the source of the 20 T cell receptor beta chains below, sequenced in a study of blood T cell repertoires in COVID-19 (dated by TCRdb to 2018 to 2021). Receptors were amplified or captured by the immunoSEQ multiplex PCR assay. TCRdb mirrors the immuneACCESS table, restricted to in-frame sequences. Some clones are absent from its copies; in checked studies, under half trace to an unresolved V gene, and the reason for the others is unknown. The table for this sample lists some 98,000 clones; 80% of them were counted only once. Around 17% of the sample belongs to the ten largest clones. Sample: peripheral blood. The source is a human donor in a cohort sampled during active COVID-19.

The rearrangement links TRBV5-6 to TRBJ1-1, with D uncertain. Trimming pared 2 bases from V and 0 bases from J, leaving 11 bases between. Germline CDR1 and CDR2: SGHDT and YYEEEE. This CDR3 contains 15 residues. The CDR3 bases are TGTGCCAGCAGCTTCTATCGAGGTTTGAACACTGAAGCTTTCTTT. Translation gives CASSFYRGLNTEAFF.

This chain links TRBV7-3 with TRBJ2-7; the match to TRBD1 covers 8 bases. The V and J ends lost 5 bases and 6 bases, in that order; junction bases with no gene match: 3. This CDR3 has 12 amino acids. The germline CDR1 and CDR2 sequences are SGHTA and FQGTGA. Written as DNA, the CDR3 is TGTGCCAGCAGCGCACAGGGGGGCGAGCAGTACTTC. Protein: CASSAQGGEQYF.

This chain connects TRBV27 to TRBJ2-7; D might be TRBD2 (5 bases). The germline gives CDR1 MNHEY, CDR2 SMNVEV (reference sequence). The CDR3 runs 19 residues. Trimming took off 5 bases at V and 2 bases at J, with 28 bases between the two ends. This CDR3 is CASSPVAPYFRDYTYEQYF. In nucleotides, the CDR3 is TGTGCCAGCAGTCCCGTAGCACCCTACTTCCGGGATTATACCTACGAGCAGTACTTC.

V and J are TRBV7-9 and TRBJ2-6; tentative D call: TRBD2 (6 bases). V was trimmed by 4 bases and J by 2 bases, leaving 9 bases between them. Germline CDR1 is SEHNR and CDR2 is FQNEAQ (reference sequence). The CDR3 has 15 amino acids. Here the CDR3 reads CASSSGGAGANVLTF. CDR3 in DNA: TGTGCCAGCAGCTCGGGCGGGGCTGGGGCCAACGTCCTGACTTTC.

The CDR3 region is CASRSGTGGFYGYTF. In DNA, the CDR3 is TGTGCCAGTAGGTCCGGGACAGGGGGCTTCTATGGCTACACCTTC. This chain uses TRBV19 with TRBJ1-2; 12 positions agree with TRBD1. With 6 bases clipped from V and 4 bases from J, the junction kept 6 bases outside the gene matches. The CDR3 runs 15 residues. Germline V gene sequence: CDR1 LNHDA, CDR2 SQIVND (reference sequence).

The rearrangement uses TRBV28 and TRBJ1-5, with D possibly TRBD1 on 6 matching bases. Trimming removed 2 bases at V and 7 bases at J, with 24 bases between. Germline V lookup: CDR1 MDHEN, CDR2 SYDVKM. CDR3 length: 18 amino acids. The DNA of the CDR3 is TGTGCCAGCAGTTTACCGACCGGGATAGGAGCGCAGGGGCAGCCCCAGCATTTT. This encodes CASSLPTGIGAQGQPQHF.

This chain uses TRBV6-5 with TRBJ2-7; 7 bases are shared with TRBD1. Germline V lookup: CDR1 MNHEY, CDR2 SVGAGI. With V trimmed by 4 bases and J by 3 bases, 6 bases remained unmatched. This CDR3 is built from 14 residues. CDR3 nucleotides: TGTGCCAGCAGTTCCCGGACAGGAGGCTACGAGCAGTACTTC. Protein: CASSSRTGGYEQYF.

The J gene is TRBJ1-2, the V gene TRBV5-1; D might be TRBD1 (6 bases). The CDR3 has 15 amino acids. In germline, CDR1 is SGHRS, CDR2 YFSETQ. With 0 bases removed from V and 4 bases from J, the gap between germline ends came to 13 bases. For the CDR3, the DNA is TGCGCCAGCAGCTTGGCCGGACAGACCATCTATGGCTACACCTTC. Encoded protein: CASSLAGQTIYGYTF.

This chain links TRBV30 with TRBJ1-5, with D maybe TRBD1 (5 bases). V dropped 5 bases and J dropped 0 bases, with 20 bases sitting between them. Germline lookup yields CDR1 GTSNPN and CDR2 SVGIG (reference sequence). The CDR3 runs to 17 residues. This chain's CDR3 is CAWDTQTGGYSNQPQHF. DNA of the CDR3: TGTGCCTGGGATACACAAACAGGAGGGTATAGCAATCAGCCCCAGCATTTT. Drawing the rest from reference TRBV30 and TRBJ1-5, the complete variable domain is SQTIHQWPATLVQPVGSPLSLECTVEGTSNPNLYWYRQAAGRGLQLLFYSVGIGQISSEVPQNLSASRPQDRQFILSSKKLLLSDSGFYLCAWDTQTGGYSNQPQHFGDGTRLSIL.

This chain joins TRBV7-2 and TRBJ2-5, with D uncertain. CDR3 length: 14 amino acids. The V gene lost 1 base and the J gene lost 4 bases, with 10 bases spanning the gap. Germline V gene data show CDR1 as SGHTA and CDR2 as FQGNSA. The CDR3 region is CASSLGLQSETQYF. Written as DNA, the CDR3 is TGTGCCAGCAGCTTAGGTCTCCAGTCAGAGACCCAGTACTTC.

V gene TRBV7-9 combines with J gene TRBJ1-2, with TRBD1 identical over 7 bases. V lost 5 bases and J lost 3; bases outside the gene matches: 3. This CDR3 has 13 amino acids. From germline, CDR1 is SEHNR and CDR2 FQNEAQ (reference sequence). CDR3 residues: CASSRDSHYGYTF. In nucleotides, the CDR3 is TGTGCCAGCAGCAGGGACAGCCACTATGGCTACACCTTC.

The rearrangement uses TRBV11-2 and TRBJ1-3; no clear D. Germline V gene data show CDR1 as SGHAT and CDR2 as FQNNGV. The ends were cut back, 0 bases at V and 8 bases at J, with 5 bases in the middle. This CDR3 region has 12 residues. The CDR3 loop reads CASSLDSYTIYF. The CDR3 DNA reads as TGTGCCAGCAGCTTAGATAGTTACACCATATATTTT.

V usage is TRBV5-1 and J usage is TRBJ2-5, with 16 positions matching TRBD2. This CDR3 contains 17 residues. The germline CDR1 and CDR2 sequences are SGHRS and YFSETQ. The ends lost 4 bases at V and 5 bases at J; junction bases unmatched: 8. The CDR3 reads CASSAGTSGRARETQYF. The CDR3 DNA reads TGCGCCAGCAGCGCTGGGACTAGCGGGAGGGCACGGGAGACCCAGTACTTC.

The genes are TRBV29-1 and TRBJ1-1; 7 bases line up with TRBD1. CDR3 length equals 11 residues. Per the germline V gene, CDR1 is SQVTM and CDR2 is ANQGSEA. Trimming at V came to 5 bases and at J to 9 bases, leaving 6 bases not matched to a gene. CDR3 loop: CSVSQGGKAFF. DNA of the CDR3: TGCAGCGTTTCTCAGGGGGGAAAAGCTTTCTTT.

A note on this clone: The same CDR3 also results from other DNA sequences found in this sample. The V and J genes are TRBV28 and TRBJ1-4; 8 bases line up with TRBD1. The CDR3 is made up of 14 amino acids. The germline CDR1 and CDR2 sequences are MDHEN and SYDVKM. Trimming took 7 bases from V and 5 from J; bases not matched to a gene: 6. CDR3 nucleotides: TGTGCCAGCAACGACAGGGGAGCGAATGAAAAACTGTTTTTT. This translates into CASNDRGANEKLFF.

This clone was seen a single time. The CDR3 DNA follows: TGCGCCAGCAGCCCCAGCCCTAGCGGGAGATCGTATACGCAGTATTTT. This codes for CASSPSPSGRSYTQYF. The chain carries TRBV4-1 and TRBJ2-3; 10 bases map to TRBD2. CDR1 is MGHRA, CDR2 YSYEKL, per germline. The CDR3 sequence is 16 residues long. V dropped 4 bases and J dropped 7; count of bases not matched to a gene: 11.

The chain uses TRBV29-1 and TRBJ1-2; D uncertain. CDR3 length: 13 residues. Trimming cost V 3 bases and J 4 bases, with 12 bases left between them. CDR1 and CDR2 from the germline V gene are SQVTM and ANQGSEA. The CDR3 nucleotides are TGCAGCGTTGACGGAGGGAGAGGCTATGGCTACACCTTC. This codes for CSVDGGRGYGYTF.

The chain uses TRBV4-1 and TRBJ1-1; 9 bases map to TRBD1. Looked up from germline, CDR1 is MGHRA and CDR2 is YSYEKL. Trimming removed 4 bases from V and 0 bases from J; junction bases left unmatched: 9. The CDR3 has 17 amino acids. Here the CDR3 reads CASSLRPYRGLNTEAFF. The CDR3 DNA follows: TGCGCCAGCAGCCTAAGGCCCTACAGGGGGCTGAACACTGAAGCTTTCTTT.

The rearrangement joins TRBV28 to TRBJ1-5; a weak D match, TRBD1 (5 bases). This CDR3 spans 13 amino acids. Trimming removed 5 bases at V and 3 bases at J, with 8 bases between. Per germline, CDR1 MDHEN and CDR2 SYDVKM. The CDR3 sequence is CASSRQSNQPQHF. The CDR3 region has the DNA TGTGCCAGCAGTCGACAGTCCAATCAGCCCCAGCATTTT.

The chain carries TRBV28 and TRBJ2-5, with a weak D call TRBD1 (6 bases). V lost 6 bases to trimming and J lost 5 bases, with 19 bases between them. This CDR3 is built from 15 residues. CDR1 is MDHEN and CDR2 is SYDVKM in the germline V gene. In nucleotides, the CDR3 is TGTGCCAGCAGCCTACAGACAGGTTGGGGGGAGACCCAGTACTTC. As protein: CASSLQTGWGETQYF.